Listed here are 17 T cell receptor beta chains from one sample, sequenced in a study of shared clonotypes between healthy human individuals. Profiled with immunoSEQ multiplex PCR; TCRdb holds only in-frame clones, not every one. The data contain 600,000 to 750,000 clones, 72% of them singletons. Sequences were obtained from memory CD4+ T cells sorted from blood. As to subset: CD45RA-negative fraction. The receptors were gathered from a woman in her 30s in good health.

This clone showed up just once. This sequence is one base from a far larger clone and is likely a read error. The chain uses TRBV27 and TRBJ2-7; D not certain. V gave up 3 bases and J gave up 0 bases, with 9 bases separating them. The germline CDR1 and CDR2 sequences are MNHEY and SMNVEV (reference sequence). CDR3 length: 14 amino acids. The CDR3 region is CASSFQYASYEQYF. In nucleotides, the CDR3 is TGTGCCAGCAGTTTCCAGTATGCCTCCTACGAGCAGTACTTC.

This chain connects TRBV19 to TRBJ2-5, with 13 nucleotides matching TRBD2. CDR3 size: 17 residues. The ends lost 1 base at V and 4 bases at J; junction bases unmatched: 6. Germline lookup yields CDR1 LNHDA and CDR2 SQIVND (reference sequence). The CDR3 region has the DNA TGTGCCAGTAGTATAGGCAGGACTAGCGGGAGACGAGAGACCCAGTACTTC. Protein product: CASSIGRTSGRRETQYF. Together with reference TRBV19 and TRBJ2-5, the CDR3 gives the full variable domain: DGGITQSPKYLFRKEGQNVTLSCEQNLNHDAMYWYRQDPGQGLRLIYYSQIVNDFQKGDIAEGYSVSREKKESFPLTVTSAQKNPTAFYLCASSIGRTSGRRETQYFGPGTRLLVL.

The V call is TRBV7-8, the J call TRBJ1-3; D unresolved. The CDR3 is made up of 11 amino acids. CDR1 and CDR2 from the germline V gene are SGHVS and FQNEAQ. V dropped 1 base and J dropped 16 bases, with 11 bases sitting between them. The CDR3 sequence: CASSLDQVMYF. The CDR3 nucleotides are TGTGCCAGCAGCTTAGATCAGGTTATGTATTTT.

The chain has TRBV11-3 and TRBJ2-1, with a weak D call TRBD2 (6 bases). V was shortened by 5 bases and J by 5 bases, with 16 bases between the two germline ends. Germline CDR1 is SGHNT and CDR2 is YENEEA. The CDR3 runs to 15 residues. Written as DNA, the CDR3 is TGTGCCAGCAGCCCGAACTGGCGGGGAAACAATGAGCAGTTCTTC. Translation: CASSPNWRGNNEQFF.

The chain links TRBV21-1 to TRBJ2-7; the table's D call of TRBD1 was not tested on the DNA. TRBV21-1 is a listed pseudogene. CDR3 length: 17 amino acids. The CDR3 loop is CASSKIGTIHVSYEQYF. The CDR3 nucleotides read TGTGCCAGCAGCAAAATTGGGACAATCCATGTATCCTACGAGCAGTACTTC.

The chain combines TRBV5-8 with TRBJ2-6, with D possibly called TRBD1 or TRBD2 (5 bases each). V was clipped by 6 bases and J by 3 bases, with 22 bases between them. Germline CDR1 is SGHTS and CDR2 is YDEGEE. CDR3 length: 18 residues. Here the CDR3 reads CASTSGRRTLSGANVLTF. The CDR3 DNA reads TGTGCCAGCACCTCGGGACGGAGGACTTTGAGTGGGGCCAACGTCCTGACTTTC.

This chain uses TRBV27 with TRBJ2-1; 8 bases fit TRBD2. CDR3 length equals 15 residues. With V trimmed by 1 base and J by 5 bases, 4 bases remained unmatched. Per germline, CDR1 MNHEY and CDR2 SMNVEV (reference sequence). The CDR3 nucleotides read TGTGCCAGCAGTTTATTTAGCGGGACCAACAATGAGCAGTTCTTC. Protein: CASSLFSGTNNEQFF.

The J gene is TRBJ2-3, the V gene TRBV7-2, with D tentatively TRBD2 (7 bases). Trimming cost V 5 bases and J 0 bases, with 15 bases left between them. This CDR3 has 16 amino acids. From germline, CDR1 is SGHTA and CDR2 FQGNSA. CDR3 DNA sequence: TGTGCCAGCAGCCCCTCGGGGGGCGGAAGCACAGATACGCAGTATTTT. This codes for CASSPSGGGSTDTQYF.

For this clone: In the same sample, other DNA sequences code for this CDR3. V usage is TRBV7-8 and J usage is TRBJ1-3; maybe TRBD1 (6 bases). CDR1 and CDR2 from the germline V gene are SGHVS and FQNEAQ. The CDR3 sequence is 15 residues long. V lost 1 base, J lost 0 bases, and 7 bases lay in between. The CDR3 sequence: CASSLGTDSGNTIYF. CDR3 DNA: TGTGCCAGCAGCTTAGGGACAGACTCTGGAAACACCATATATTTT.

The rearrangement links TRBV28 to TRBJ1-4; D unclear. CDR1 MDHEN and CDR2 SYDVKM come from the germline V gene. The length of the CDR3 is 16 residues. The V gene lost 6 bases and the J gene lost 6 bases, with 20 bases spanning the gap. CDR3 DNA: TGTGCCAGCAGCTCCCGATCCGGGGTAGCGTATGAAAAACTGTTTTTT. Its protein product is CASSSRSGVAYEKLFF.

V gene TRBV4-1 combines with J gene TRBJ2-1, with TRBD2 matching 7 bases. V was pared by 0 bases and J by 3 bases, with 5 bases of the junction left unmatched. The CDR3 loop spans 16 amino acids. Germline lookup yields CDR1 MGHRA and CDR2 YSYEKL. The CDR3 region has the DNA TGCGCCAGCAGCCAAGATGCCGCGGGAGTCTACAATGAGCAGTTCTTC. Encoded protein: CASSQDAAGVYNEQFF.

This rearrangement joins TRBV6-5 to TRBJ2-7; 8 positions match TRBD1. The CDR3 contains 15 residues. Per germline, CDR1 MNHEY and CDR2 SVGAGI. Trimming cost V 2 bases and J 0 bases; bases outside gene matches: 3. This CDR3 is CASSYTTGASYEQYF. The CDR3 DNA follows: TGTGCCAGCAGTTACACGACAGGGGCCTCCTACGAGCAGTACTTC.

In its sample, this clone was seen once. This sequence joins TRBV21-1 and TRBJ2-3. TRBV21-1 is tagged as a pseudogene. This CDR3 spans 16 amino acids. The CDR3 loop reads CASRTDRPIGTDTQYF. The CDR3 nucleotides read TGTGCCAGCAGGACCGACCGACCGATAGGCACAGATACGCAGTATTTT.

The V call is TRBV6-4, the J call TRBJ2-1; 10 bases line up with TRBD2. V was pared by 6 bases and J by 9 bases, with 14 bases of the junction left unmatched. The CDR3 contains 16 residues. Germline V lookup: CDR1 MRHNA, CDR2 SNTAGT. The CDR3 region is CASSQSNEIAGGEQFF. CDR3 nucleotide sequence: TGTGCCAGCAGCCAATCTAATGAAATAGCGGGAGGTGAGCAGTTCTTC.

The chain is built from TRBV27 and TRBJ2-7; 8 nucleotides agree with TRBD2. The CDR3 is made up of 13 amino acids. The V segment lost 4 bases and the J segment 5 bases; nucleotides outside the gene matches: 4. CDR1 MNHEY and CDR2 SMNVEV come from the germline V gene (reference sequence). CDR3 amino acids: CASSCGRHHEQYF. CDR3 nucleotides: TGTGCCAGCAGTTGCGGGAGGCACCACGAGCAGTACTTC.

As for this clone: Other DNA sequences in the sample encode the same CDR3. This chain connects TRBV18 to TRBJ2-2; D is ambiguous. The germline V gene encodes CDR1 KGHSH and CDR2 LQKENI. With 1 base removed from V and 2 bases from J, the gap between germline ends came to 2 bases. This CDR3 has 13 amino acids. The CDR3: CASSPLNTGELFF. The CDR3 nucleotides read TGTGCCAGCTCACCACTTAACACCGGGGAGCTGTTTTTT.

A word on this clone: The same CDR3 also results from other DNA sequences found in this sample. DNA of the CDR3: TGTGCCAGCAGCGTCGTCGGACAGATGAACACTGAAGCTTTCTTT. It translates to CASSVVGQMNTEAFF. The J gene is TRBJ1-1, the V gene TRBV9; TRBD1 is a possible D gene (6 bases). Trimming took off 2 bases at V and 0 bases at J, with 11 bases between the two ends. This CDR3 contains 15 residues. In germline, CDR1 is SGDLS, CDR2 YYNGEE.